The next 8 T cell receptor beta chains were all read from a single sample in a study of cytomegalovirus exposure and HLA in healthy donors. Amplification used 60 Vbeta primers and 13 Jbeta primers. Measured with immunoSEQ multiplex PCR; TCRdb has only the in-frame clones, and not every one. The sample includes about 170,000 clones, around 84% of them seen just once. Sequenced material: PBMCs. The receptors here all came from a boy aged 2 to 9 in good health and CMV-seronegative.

The CDR3 region is CASRGPGGTGNQPQHF. CDR3 coding DNA: TGTGCCAGCAGGGGGCCGGGGGGTACGGGCAATCAGCCCCAGCATTTT. V is TRBV2 and J is TRBJ1-5; D is perhaps TRBD1 (5 bases). Germline loops: CDR1 SNHLY, CDR2 FYNNEI. Trimming left V 6 bases short and J 2 bases short, with 17 bases between. This CDR3 comprises 16 residues.

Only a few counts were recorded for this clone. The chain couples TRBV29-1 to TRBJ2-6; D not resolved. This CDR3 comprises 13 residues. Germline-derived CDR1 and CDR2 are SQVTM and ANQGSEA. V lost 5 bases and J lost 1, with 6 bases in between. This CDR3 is CSVMLSGANVLTF. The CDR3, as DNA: TGCAGCGTTATGTTATCTGGGGCCAACGTCCTGACTTTC. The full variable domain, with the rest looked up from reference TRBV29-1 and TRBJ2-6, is SAVISQKPSRDICQRGTSLTIQCQVDSQVTMMFWYRQQPGQSLTLIATANQGSEATYESGFVIDKFPISRPNLTFSTLTVSNMSPEDSSIYLCSVMLSGANVLTFGAGSRLTVL.

The CDR3 DNA reads as TGCGCCAGCACCCAAGCGGTGGGAGATACGCAGTATTTT. The encoded protein is CASTQAVGDTQYF. The chain combines TRBV10-2 with TRBJ2-3, with D possibly TRBD2 on 5 matching bases. Per germline, CDR1 WSHSY and CDR2 SAAADI. The V and J ends lost 7 bases and 5 bases respectively, with 13 bases between them. There are 13 residues in the CDR3.

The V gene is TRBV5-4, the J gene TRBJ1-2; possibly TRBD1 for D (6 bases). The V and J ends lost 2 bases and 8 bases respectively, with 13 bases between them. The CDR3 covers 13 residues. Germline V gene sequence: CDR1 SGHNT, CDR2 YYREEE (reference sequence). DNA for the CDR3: TGTGCCAGCAGCTTCAGGGGTTCAGGCGGCTACACCTTC. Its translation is CASSFRGSGGYTF.

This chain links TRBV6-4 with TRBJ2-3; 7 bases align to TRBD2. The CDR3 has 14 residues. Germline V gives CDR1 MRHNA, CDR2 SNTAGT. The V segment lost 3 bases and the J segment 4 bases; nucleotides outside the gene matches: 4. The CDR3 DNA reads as TGTGCCAGCAGTGAACTCGCGGGAGCAGATACGCAGTATTTT. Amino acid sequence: CASSELAGADTQYF.

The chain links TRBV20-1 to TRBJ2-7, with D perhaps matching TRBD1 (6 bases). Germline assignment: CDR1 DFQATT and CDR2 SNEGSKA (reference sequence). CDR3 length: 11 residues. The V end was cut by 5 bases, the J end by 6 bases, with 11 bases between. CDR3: CSAAQGPEQYF. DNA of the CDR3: TGCAGTGCTGCCCAGGGGCCCGAGCAGTACTTC.

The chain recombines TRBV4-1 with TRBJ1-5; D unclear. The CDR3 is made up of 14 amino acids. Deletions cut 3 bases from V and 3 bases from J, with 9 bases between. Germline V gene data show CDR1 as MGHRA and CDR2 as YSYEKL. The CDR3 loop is CASSHGVYNQPQHF. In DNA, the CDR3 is TGCGCCAGCAGCCACGGGGTCTACAATCAGCCCCAGCATTTT.

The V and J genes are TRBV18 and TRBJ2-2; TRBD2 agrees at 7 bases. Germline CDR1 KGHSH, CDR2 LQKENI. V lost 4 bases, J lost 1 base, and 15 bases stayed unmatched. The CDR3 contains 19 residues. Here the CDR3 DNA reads TGTGCCAGCTCACAAAAGAAATACGCTAGCGGCCTGAACACCGGGGAGCTGTTTTTT. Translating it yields CASSQKKYASGLNTGELFF.